These 30 T cell receptor beta chains came from one sample sequenced in a study of T cell changes during pregnancy in multiple sclerosis (dated by TCRdb to the late 2010s). Receptors were amplified or captured by the immunoSEQ multiplex PCR assay. In TCRdb, the immuneACCESS table is reduced to in-frame sequences with V and J assigned. These tables do not hold every clone; where another copy was compared, an unresolved V gene accounts for under half, and the others remain unexplained. The sample table holds under 75,000 clones, of which around 91% were seen once. About 1.3% of the sample is in the top ten clones. Sample: peripheral blood, taken in the third trimester of pregnancy. All receptors derive from a female donor in good health, enrolled as a control in a pregnancy study.

The chain uses TRBV2 and TRBJ2-5; 9 positions match TRBD2. V was clipped by 6 bases and J by 2 bases; unmatched bases: 13. The CDR3 has 17 amino acids. Per germline, CDR1 SNHLY and CDR2 FYNNEI. The CDR3 loop is CASRLRNSGGDQETQYF. CDR3 DNA: TGTGCCAGCAGGTTGAGGAATAGCGGGGGAGATCAAGAGACCCAGTACTTC.

This clone was picked up a small number of times. V and J are TRBV9 and TRBJ1-1, with a possible D match to TRBD1 (5 bases). The V gene lost 2 bases and the J gene lost 0 bases, with 8 bases spanning the gap. The CDR3 has 14 residues. The germline CDR1 and CDR2 sequences are SGDLS and YYNGEE. CDR3 coding DNA: TGTGCCAGCAGCGTGGGGCAAGTGAACACTGAAGCTTTCTTT. Protein: CASSVGQVNTEAFF.

This clone was recorded once. The genes are TRBV5-1 and TRBJ2-5; no clear D. Germline CDR1 is SGHRS and CDR2 is YFSETQ. The CDR3 has 13 amino acids. The germline V and J ends were trimmed by 1 base and 4 bases, with 8 bases remaining between them. The CDR3: CASSLYSRETQYF. Written as DNA, the CDR3 is TGCGCCAGCAGCTTGTATTCGCGAGAGACCCAGTACTTC.

The chain combines TRBV7-2 with TRBJ1-2; maybe TRBD1 (5 bases). CDR3 length: 14 amino acids. V gave up 0 bases and J gave up 4 bases, with 9 bases separating them. CDR1 and CDR2 from the germline V gene are SGHTA and FQGNSA. The CDR3 sequence: CASSLARQSYGYTF. The CDR3 DNA is TGTGCCAGCAGCTTAGCAAGACAGAGCTATGGCTACACCTTC.

This chain joins TRBV11-1 and TRBJ2-7; 8 bases match TRBD2. The CDR3 consists of 15 residues. V shed 1 base, J shed 0 bases, and the junction held 2 bases outside the gene matches. Looked up from germline, CDR1 is SGHAT and CDR2 is FQDESV (reference sequence). Here the CDR3 DNA reads TGTGCCAGCAGCTTAGAGCGGGGGACCTCCTACGAGCAGTACTTC. This gives the protein CASSLERGTSYEQYF.

The chain joins TRBV5-1 to TRBJ2-7, with 7 bases fitting TRBD1. CDR1 is SGHRS, CDR2 YFSETQ, per germline. Germline trimming cut 3 bases from V and 0 bases from J; bases unmatched to any gene: 6. The CDR3 loop spans 15 amino acids. The CDR3 protein is CASSSDRASSYEQYF. In DNA, the CDR3 is TGCGCCAGCAGCTCCGACAGGGCCAGCTCCTACGAGCAGTACTTC.

This rearrangement joins TRBV4-2 to TRBJ2-2; a possible D gene is TRBD2 (5 bases). Per germline, CDR1 LGHNA and CDR2 YNFKEQ. The germline V and J ends were trimmed by 4 bases and 5 bases, with 8 bases remaining between them. The CDR3 has 13 amino acids. As DNA, the CDR3 is TGTGCCAGCAGCCCTCGAGGGACCGGGGAGCTGTTTTTT. Translated: CASSPRGTGELFF.

The chain has TRBV4-3 and TRBJ2-3, with D maybe TRBD1 (5 bases). Germline V CDR1 and CDR2: LGHNA, YSLEER. This CDR3 comprises 14 residues. V was shortened by 0 bases and J by 1 base, with 5 bases between the two germline ends. CDR3 loop: CASSQDRGTDTQYF. CDR3 nucleotide sequence: TGCGCCAGCAGCCAAGACAGGGGCACAGATACGCAGTATTTT.

V is TRBV4-3 and J is TRBJ2-2; a possible D gene is TRBD1 (5 bases). The CDR3 loop spans 17 amino acids. The germline CDR1 and CDR2 sequences are LGHNA and YSLEER. The ends were cut back, 5 bases at V and 3 bases at J, with 19 bases in the middle. The DNA of the CDR3 is TGCGCCAGCAGCTACCAGGGTCCCGGCTCCTACACCGGGGAGCTGTTTTTT. It is translated as CASSYQGPGSYTGELFF.

V is TRBV6-1 and J is TRBJ1-2; a weak D match, TRBD1 (6 bases). Trimming shortened V by 1 base and J by 8 bases, and 14 bases separated the two germline ends. Germline loops: CDR1 MNHNS, CDR2 SASEGT. CDR3 length: 14 amino acids. In DNA form, the CDR3 reads TGTGCCAGCAGTGAAGGCGACAGGTCAGGCGGCTACACCTTC. This gives the protein CASSEGDRSGGYTF.

This chain joins TRBV4-1 and TRBJ2-5; 10 bases are a match to TRBD1. CDR3 size: 15 residues. The ends lost 5 bases at V and 6 bases at J; junction bases unmatched: 9. CDR1 is MGHRA and CDR2 is YSYEKL in the germline V gene. CDR3 sequence: CASSSPGTGAQTQYF. For the CDR3, the DNA is TGCGCCAGCAGCTCTCCCGGGACAGGGGCCCAGACCCAGTACTTC.

In DNA, the CDR3 is TGCGCCAGCAGCCCGCGGGGGGGACCAACTACAGATACGCAGTATTTT. This sequence encodes CASSPRGGPTTDTQYF. The chain is built from TRBV4-3 and TRBJ2-3, with TRBD2 matching over 9 bases. This CDR3 comprises 16 residues. In germline, CDR1 is LGHNA, CDR2 YSLEER. Losses at the gene ends were 4 bases for V and 3 bases for J; bases not matched to a gene: 8.

V and J are TRBV4-1 and TRBJ1-1; 8 bases map to TRBD1. In germline, CDR1 is MGHRA, CDR2 YSYEKL. J lost 4 bases, V lost 1 base, and 8 bases had no gene match. The CDR3 loop spans 16 amino acids. CDR3 DNA sequence: TGCGCCAGCAGCCAAGTTACAGGGGGTACGGGCACTGAAGCTTTCTTT. Encoded protein: CASSQVTGGTGTEAFF.

The chain carries TRBV7-9 and TRBJ1-4; D possibly corresponds to TRBD1 (6 bases). The V and J ends lost 5 bases and 2 bases respectively, with 18 bases between them. CDR1 is SEHNR, CDR2 FQNEAQ, per germline (reference sequence). The CDR3 runs to 17 residues. In DNA form, the CDR3 reads TGTGCCAGCAGCCTCCTCCCAGGGGCCCCGACTAATGAAAAACTGTTTTTT. Amino acid sequence: CASSLLPGAPTNEKLFF.

The chain links TRBV19 to TRBJ2-1, with 7 bases identical to TRBD1. V shed 5 bases and J 7 bases; nucleotides not matched to a gene: 8. Germline V gives CDR1 LNHDA, CDR2 SQIVND (reference sequence). The CDR3 has 14 amino acids. The CDR3 nucleotides are TGTGCCAGTAGTCCCGGGACAGACTCAAATGAGCAGTTCTTC. It yields the protein CASSPGTDSNEQFF.

J is TRBJ1-5 and V is TRBV28; TRBD1 is a possible D gene (5 bases). Germline CDR1 and CDR2: MDHEN and SYDVKM. Trimming shortened V by 9 bases and J by 5 bases, and 17 bases separated the two germline ends. This CDR3 is built from 14 residues. The CDR3 nucleotides are TGTGCCAGTCGGGGTGGGGGGGGGTATCAGCCCCAGCATTTT. Translated, it gives CASRGGGGYQPQHF.

The V gene is TRBV27, the J gene TRBJ2-7, with D possibly matching TRBD2 (7 bases). CDR1 and CDR2 from the germline V gene are MNHEY and SMNVEV (reference sequence). V was trimmed by 5 bases and J by 5 bases, leaving 16 bases between them. The CDR3 is 14 amino acids. The CDR3 nucleotides read TGTGCCAGCAGTACGTCCGGGGGGCAGGACGAGCAGTACTTC. Translated, it gives CASSTSGGQDEQYF.

This clone has a handful of counts. The DNA for the CDR3 is TGTGCCAGCAGCTTAGGGCAGTATAATTCACCCCTCCACTTT. Amino acids: CASSLGQYNSPLHF. The chain couples TRBV13 to TRBJ1-6; D gene uncertain. The length of the CDR3 is 14 residues. The germline gives CDR1 PRHDT, CDR2 FYEKMQ (reference sequence). Trimming took off 0 bases at V and 4 bases at J, with 4 bases between the two ends.

The chain links TRBV29-1 to TRBJ2-2; D is perhaps TRBD2 (5 bases). The germline gives CDR1 SQVTM, CDR2 ANQGSEA. The V end was cut by 6 bases, the J end by 6 bases, with 11 bases between. The CDR3 length is 12 residues. In DNA, the CDR3 is TGCAGCGTAGGAATCGGGGCCGGGGAGCTGTTTTTT. Translation gives CSVGIGAGELFF.

This clone came up a few times. The chain links TRBV10-1 to TRBJ1-3; no reliable D call. V shed 7 bases and J shed 8 bases, with 9 bases lying between them. From germline, CDR1 is WNHNN and CDR2 SYGVQD (reference sequence). The CDR3 is made up of 11 amino acids. The CDR3 is CASNLPHTIYF. CDR3 nucleotides: TGCGCCAGCAATCTTCCTCACACCATATATTTT.

The V call is TRBV28, the J call TRBJ1-1; D perhaps matches TRBD1 (5 bases). This CDR3 has 16 amino acids. Germline-derived CDR1 and CDR2 are MDHEN and SYDVKM. Trimming removed 7 bases at V and 4 bases at J, with 22 bases between. CDR3 amino acids: CASTLIDPLRGTEAFF. The CDR3 region has the DNA TGTGCCAGCACCCTTATCGATCCCCTAAGGGGCACTGAAGCTTTCTTT.

The chain is built from TRBV7-9 and TRBJ2-5, with D perhaps TRBD1 (5 bases). Looked up from germline, CDR1 is SEHNR and CDR2 is FQNEAQ (reference sequence). Between the trimmed V and J ends, which lost 1 base and 3 bases, there was a span of 15 bases. The CDR3 consists of 16 residues. The CDR3 sequence: CASSLVIEWGEETQYF. The CDR3 nucleotides are TGTGCCAGCAGCTTAGTTATTGAGTGGGGCGAAGAGACCCAGTACTTC.

The chain recombines TRBV5-1 with TRBJ1-2, with TRBD1 matching 12 bases. The junction had 15 bases not matched to a gene; V was cut back by 0 bases and J by 6 bases. The CDR3 extends over 19 amino acids. Germline lookup yields CDR1 SGHRS and CDR2 YFSETQ. In nucleotides, the CDR3 is TGCGCCAGCAGCTTGGCGCGTTTAGGGACAGGGGGCGCCGGCGATGGCTACACCTTC. This encodes CASSLARLGTGGAGDGYTF.

This rearrangement joins TRBV4-2 to TRBJ2-3, with D possibly TRBD2 on 6 matching bases. The CDR3 extends over 16 amino acids. With 0 bases removed from V and 2 bases from J, the gap between germline ends came to 12 bases. Per germline, CDR1 LGHNA and CDR2 YNFKEQ. The DNA for the CDR3 is TGTGCCAGCAGCCAAGATGGAGGGGTCCCCACAGATACGCAGTATTTT. This encodes CASSQDGGVPTDTQYF.

The chain uses TRBV11-2 and TRBJ1-5, with D possibly being TRBD1 (6 bases). The CDR3 length is 14 residues. Germline lookup yields CDR1 SGHAT and CDR2 FQNNGV. V gave up 3 bases and J gave up 7 bases, with 13 bases separating them. In nucleotides, the CDR3 is TGTGCCAGCAGCTTGGGAGGGGGGAACCAGCCCCAGCATTTT. This translates into CASSLGGGNQPQHF.

This chain uses TRBV4-1 with TRBJ2-1; 10 bases are a match to TRBD1. Per germline, CDR1 MGHRA and CDR2 YSYEKL. The CDR3 is 19 residues long. J gave up 5 bases and V 1 base, and 14 bases lay outside the gene matches. The CDR3 DNA is TGCGCCAGCAGCCAAGGAGGAGACAGGGGGCGGATAATGGACAATGAGCAGTTCTTC. Its translation: CASSQGGDRGRIMDNEQFF.

This chain connects TRBV7-8 to TRBJ1-6, with TRBD1 matching 7 bases. Trimming cost V 4 bases and J 1 base; bases outside gene matches: 4. The CDR3 has 16 residues. In germline, CDR1 is SGHVS, CDR2 FQNEAQ. CDR3 nucleotide sequence: TGTGCCAGCAGCTCAGGGGGTTTATCCTATAATTCACCCCTCCACTTT. Amino acids: CASSSGGLSYNSPLHF.

V gene TRBV30 combines with J gene TRBJ1-5; no clear D gene. Germline V CDR1 and CDR2: GTSNPN, SVGIG (reference sequence). This CDR3 has 15 residues. The V end lost 5 bases, the J end lost 7 bases, and 21 bases lay between the germline ends. CDR3 in DNA: TGTGCCTGGGAACATGGACTGGGTAATGGCCAGCCCCAGCATTTT. Its protein is CAWEHGLGNGQPQHF.

The genes are TRBV6-5 and TRBJ2-1; 7 bases are shared with TRBD1. The CDR3 contains 15 residues. The ends lost 5 bases at V and 6 bases at J; junction bases unmatched: 10. The germline V gene encodes CDR1 MNHEY and CDR2 SVGAGI. CDR3 protein: CASSRVQGVGNEQFF. In nucleotides, the CDR3 is TGTGCCAGCAGTAGGGTGCAGGGGGTTGGCAATGAGCAGTTCTTC.

This clone occurred a few times. The V call is TRBV6-1, the J call TRBJ2-3, with D unclear. The germline gives CDR1 MNHNS, CDR2 SASEGT. The CDR3 is 14 residues long. The CDR3 DNA is TGTGCTTGCCGGGTCAGACTCAGCACAGATACGCAGTATTTT. Translating gives CACRVRLSTDTQYF.